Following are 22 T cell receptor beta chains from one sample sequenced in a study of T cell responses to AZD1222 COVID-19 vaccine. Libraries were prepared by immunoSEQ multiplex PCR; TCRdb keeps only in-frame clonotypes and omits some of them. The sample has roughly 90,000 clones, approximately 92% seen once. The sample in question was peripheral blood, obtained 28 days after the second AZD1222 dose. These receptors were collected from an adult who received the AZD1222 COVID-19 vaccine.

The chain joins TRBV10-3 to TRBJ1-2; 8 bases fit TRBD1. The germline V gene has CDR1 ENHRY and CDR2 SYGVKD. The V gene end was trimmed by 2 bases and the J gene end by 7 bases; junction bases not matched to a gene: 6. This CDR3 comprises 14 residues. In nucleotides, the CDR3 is TGTGCCATCAGTGAGACGGGACAGGCGGTTGGCTACACCTTC. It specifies CAISETGQAVGYTF.

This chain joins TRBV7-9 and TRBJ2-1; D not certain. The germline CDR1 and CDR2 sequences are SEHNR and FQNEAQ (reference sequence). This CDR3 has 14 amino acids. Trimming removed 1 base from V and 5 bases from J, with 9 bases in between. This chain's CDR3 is CASSLGYINNEQFF. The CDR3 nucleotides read TGTGCCAGCAGCTTAGGGTACATAAACAATGAGCAGTTCTTC.

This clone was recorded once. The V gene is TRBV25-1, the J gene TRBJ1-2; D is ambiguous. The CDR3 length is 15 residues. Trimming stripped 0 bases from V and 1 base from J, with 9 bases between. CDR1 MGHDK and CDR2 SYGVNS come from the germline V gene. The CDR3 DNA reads TGTGCCAGCAGTGAATATAACAGCCTTAACTATGGCTACACCTTC. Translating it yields CASSEYNSLNYGYTF.

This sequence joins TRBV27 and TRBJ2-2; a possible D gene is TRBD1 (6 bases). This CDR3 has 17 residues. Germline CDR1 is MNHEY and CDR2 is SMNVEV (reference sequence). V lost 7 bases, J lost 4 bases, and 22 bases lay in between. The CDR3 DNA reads TGTGCCAGCACCTTACGTCAGACAGGCGTTTCCACCGGGGAGCTGTTTTTT. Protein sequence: CASTLRQTGVSTGELFF.

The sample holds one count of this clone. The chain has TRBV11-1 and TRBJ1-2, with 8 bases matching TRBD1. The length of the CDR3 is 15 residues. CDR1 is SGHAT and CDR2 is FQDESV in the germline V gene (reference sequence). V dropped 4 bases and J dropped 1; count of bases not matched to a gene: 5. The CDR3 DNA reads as TGTGCCAGCAGCTCTTGGACAGGGAATAACTATGGCTACACCTTC. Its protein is CASSSWTGNNYGYTF. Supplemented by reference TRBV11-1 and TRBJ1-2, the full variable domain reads EAEVAQSPRYKITEKSQAVAFWCDPISGHATLYWYRQILGQGPELLVQFQDESVVDDSQLPKDRFSAERLKGVDSTLKIQPAELGDSAMYLCASSSWTGNNYGYTFGSGTRLTVV.

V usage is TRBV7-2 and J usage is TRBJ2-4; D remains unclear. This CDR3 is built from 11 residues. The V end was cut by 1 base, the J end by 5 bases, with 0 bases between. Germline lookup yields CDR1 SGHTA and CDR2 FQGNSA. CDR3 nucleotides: TGTGCCAGCAGCTTAGAAAACATTCAGTACTTC. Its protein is CASSLENIQYF.

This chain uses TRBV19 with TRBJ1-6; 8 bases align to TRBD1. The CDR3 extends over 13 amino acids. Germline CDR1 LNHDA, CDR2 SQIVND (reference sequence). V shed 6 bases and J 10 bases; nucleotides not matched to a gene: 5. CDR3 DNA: TGTGCCAGTAGCTGGACAGGGCAATCACCCCTCCACTTT. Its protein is CASSWTGQSPLHF.

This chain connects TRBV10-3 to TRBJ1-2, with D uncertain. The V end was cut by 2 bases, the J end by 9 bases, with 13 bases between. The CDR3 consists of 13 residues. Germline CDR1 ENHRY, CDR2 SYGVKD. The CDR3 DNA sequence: TGTGCCATCAGTGAGGAACCAGGTTCCAGCTACACCTTC. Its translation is CAISEEPGSSYTF.

CDR3 residues: CASSQGGTAYGYTF. The CDR3 DNA is TGTGCCAGCAGCCAAGGGGGGACAGCCTATGGCTACACCTTC. The rearrangement uses TRBV3-1 (or the pseudogene TRBV3-2) and TRBJ1-2; TRBD1 aligns across 7 bases. The ends lost 1 base at V and 4 bases at J; junction bases unmatched: 3. CDR3 length: 14 residues. Germline V gene sequence: CDR1 LGHDT, CDR2 YNNKEL (reference sequence).

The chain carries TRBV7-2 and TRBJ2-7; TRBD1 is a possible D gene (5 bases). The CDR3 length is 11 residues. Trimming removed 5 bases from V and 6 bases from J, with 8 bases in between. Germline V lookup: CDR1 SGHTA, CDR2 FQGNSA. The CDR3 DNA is TGTGCCAGCAGCAGGGGTGTCGAGCAGTACTTC. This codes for CASSRGVEQYF.

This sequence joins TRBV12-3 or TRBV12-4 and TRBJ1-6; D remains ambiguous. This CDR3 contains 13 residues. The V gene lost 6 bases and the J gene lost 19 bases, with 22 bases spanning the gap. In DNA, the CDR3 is TGTGCCAGCAGCCCAGGAGCAGGTTGGTTTCTTCACTTT. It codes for CASSPGAGWFLHF.

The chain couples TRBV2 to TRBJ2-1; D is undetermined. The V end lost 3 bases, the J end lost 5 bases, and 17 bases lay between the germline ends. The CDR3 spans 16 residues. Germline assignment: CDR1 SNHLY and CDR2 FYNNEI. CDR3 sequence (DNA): TGTGCCAGCAGTGAGGACGTGGGTCGGTCGGACAATGAGCAGTTCTTC. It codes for CASSEDVGRSDNEQFF.

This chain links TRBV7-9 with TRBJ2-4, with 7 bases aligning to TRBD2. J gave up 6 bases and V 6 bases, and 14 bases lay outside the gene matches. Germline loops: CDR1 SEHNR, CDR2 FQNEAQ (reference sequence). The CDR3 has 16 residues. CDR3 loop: CASSSRTGPGGNIQYF. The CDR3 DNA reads TGTGCCAGCAGTTCCAGGACCGGACCGGGAGGAAACATTCAGTACTTC.

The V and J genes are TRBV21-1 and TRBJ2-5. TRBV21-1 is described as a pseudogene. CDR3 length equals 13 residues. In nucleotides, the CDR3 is TGTGCCAGCAGCCTTAGAGGGGGGGAGACCCAGTACTTC. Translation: CASSLRGGETQYF.

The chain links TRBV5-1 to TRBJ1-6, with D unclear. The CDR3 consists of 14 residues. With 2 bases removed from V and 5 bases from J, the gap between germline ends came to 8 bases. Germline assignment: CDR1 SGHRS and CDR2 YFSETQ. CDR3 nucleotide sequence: TGCGCCAGCAGCTTTGCTGCTAATAATTCACCCCTCCACTTT. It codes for CASSFAANNSPLHF.

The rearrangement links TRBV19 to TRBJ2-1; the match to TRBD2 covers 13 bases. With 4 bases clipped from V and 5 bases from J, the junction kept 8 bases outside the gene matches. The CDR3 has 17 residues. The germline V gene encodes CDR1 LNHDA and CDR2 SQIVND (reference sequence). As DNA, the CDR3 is TGTGCCAGTAGTACCCCCTCGACTAGCGGGGGGAACAATGAGCAGTTCTTC. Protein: CASSTPSTSGGNNEQFF.

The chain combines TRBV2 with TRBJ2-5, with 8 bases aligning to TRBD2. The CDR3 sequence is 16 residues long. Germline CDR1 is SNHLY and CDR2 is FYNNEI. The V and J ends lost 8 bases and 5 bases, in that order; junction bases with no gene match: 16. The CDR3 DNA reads TGTGCCAGCGTGAAGAGTTTCGCGGGAGGTCCTGAGACCCAGTACTTC. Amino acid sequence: CASVKSFAGGPETQYF.

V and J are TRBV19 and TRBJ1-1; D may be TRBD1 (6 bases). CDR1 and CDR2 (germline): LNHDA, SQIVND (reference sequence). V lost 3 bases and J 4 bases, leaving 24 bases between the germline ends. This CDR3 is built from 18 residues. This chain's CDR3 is CASSIMGGRVSTRTEAFF. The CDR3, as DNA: TGTGCCAGTAGTATTATGGGGGGGCGAGTATCAACTCGCACTGAAGCTTTCTTT.

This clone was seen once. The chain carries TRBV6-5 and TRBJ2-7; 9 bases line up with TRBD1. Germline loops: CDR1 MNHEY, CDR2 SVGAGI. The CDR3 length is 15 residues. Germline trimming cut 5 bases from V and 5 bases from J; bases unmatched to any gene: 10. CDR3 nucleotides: TGTGCCAGCAGTACGCATGGACAGGGGAGGGACGAGCAGTACTTC. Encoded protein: CASSTHGQGRDEQYF.

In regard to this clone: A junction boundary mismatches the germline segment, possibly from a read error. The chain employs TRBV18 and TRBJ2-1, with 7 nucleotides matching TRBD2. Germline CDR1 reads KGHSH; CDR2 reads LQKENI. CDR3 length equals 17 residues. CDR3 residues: CASSPLATSSSYNEQFF. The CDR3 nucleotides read TGTGCCAGCTCCCCACTAGCGACCTCGAGCTCCTACAATGAGCAGTTCTTC.

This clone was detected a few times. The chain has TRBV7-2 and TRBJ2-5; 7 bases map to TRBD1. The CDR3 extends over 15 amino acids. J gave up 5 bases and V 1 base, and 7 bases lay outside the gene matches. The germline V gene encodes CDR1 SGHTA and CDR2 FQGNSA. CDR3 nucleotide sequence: TGTGCCAGCAGCTTAGTCTATGGGACAGAGGAGACCCAGTACTTC. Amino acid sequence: CASSLVYGTEETQYF.

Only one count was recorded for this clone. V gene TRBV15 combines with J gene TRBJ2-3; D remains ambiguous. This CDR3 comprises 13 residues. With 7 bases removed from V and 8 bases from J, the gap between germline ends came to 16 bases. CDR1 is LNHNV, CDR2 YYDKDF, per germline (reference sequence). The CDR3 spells CATTPSDGLTQYF. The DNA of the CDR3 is TGTGCCACCACCCCGTCGGATGGTCTTACGCAGTATTTT.